The 16 T cell receptor beta chains reported below all come from one sample, sequenced in a study of T cell changes during pregnancy in multiple sclerosis. Some clones are missing from TCRdb's copy, which holds only in-frame ones; the method was immunoSEQ multiplex PCR. The table shows around 70,000 clones, with around 90% occurring only once. The source was peripheral blood, collected in the first trimester of pregnancy. All receptors come from a female donor in good health, enrolled as a control in a pregnancy study.

This chain connects TRBV19 to TRBJ2-4; TRBD2 matches at 10 bases. Germline V gives CDR1 LNHDA, CDR2 SQIVND (reference sequence). Germline trimming cut 3 bases from V and 1 base from J; bases unmatched to any gene: 3. The CDR3 totals 16 residues. Here the CDR3 reads CASSMSGRGAKNIQYF. Written as DNA, the CDR3 is TGTGCCAGTAGTATGAGCGGGAGGGGGGCCAAAAACATTCAGTACTTC. The full variable domain, rest sourced from reference TRBV19 and TRBJ2-4, is DGGITQSPKYLFRKEGQNVTLSCEQNLNHDAMYWYRQDPGQGLRLIYYSQIVNDFQKGDIAEGYSVSREKKESFPLTVTSAQKNPTAFYLCASSMSGRGAKNIQYFGAGTRLSVL.

J is TRBJ1-3 and V is TRBV10-2; no reliable D call. This CDR3 region has 15 residues. Trimming stripped 1 base from V and 4 bases from J, with 11 bases between. Germline V lookup: CDR1 WSHSY, CDR2 SAAADI. In nucleotides, the CDR3 is TGCGCCAGCAGTGAGTTGGGAGGGAACGGAAACACCATATATTTT. Translated, it gives CASSELGGNGNTIYF.

In regard to this clone: Mismatch with germline at one junction end may stem from a read error. V and J are TRBV27 and TRBJ2-7; 11 bases map to TRBD2. The CDR3 runs to 14 residues. CDR1 is MNHEY and CDR2 is SMNVEV in the germline V gene (reference sequence). CDR3: CASSPWTSGYEQYF. The CDR3 DNA sequence: TGTGCCAGCAGTCCCTGGACTAGCGGGTACGAGCAATACTTC.

The rearrangement links TRBV2 to TRBJ2-3, with 11 bases aligning to TRBD2. J was trimmed by 0 bases and V by 5 bases; bases with no gene match: 4. Germline loops: CDR1 SNHLY, CDR2 FYNNEI. The CDR3 runs to 16 residues. Here the CDR3 reads CASSPRTSGSTDTQYF. CDR3 sequence (DNA): TGTGCCAGCAGTCCACGGACTAGCGGGAGCACAGATACGCAGTATTTT.

CDR3 nucleotides: TGCGCCAGCAGCTTGTCGGCTAGCGGGAATGTCGGGGAGCTGTTTTTT. It codes for CASSLSASGNVGELFF. This sequence joins TRBV5-1 and TRBJ2-2, with 9 bases fitting TRBD2. J lost 7 bases, V lost 1 base, and 8 bases had no gene match. CDR3 length equals 16 residues. The germline V gene has CDR1 SGHRS and CDR2 YFSETQ.

This chain joins TRBV9 and TRBJ2-7; 7 positions agree with TRBD1. The J segment lost 4 bases and the V segment lost 3 bases, leaving 7 bases of the junction unmatched. This CDR3 is built from 14 residues. The V gene's germline CDR1 is SGDLS and CDR2 YYNGEE. This CDR3 is CASSGTTGEYEQYF. In DNA, the CDR3 is TGTGCCAGCAGCGGGACAACAGGGGAGTACGAGCAGTACTTC.

The chain uses TRBV11-3 and TRBJ2-1; no reliable D call. V was pared by 8 bases and J by 3 bases, with 14 bases between. The CDR3 is made up of 14 amino acids. Germline loops: CDR1 SGHNT, CDR2 YENEEA. The CDR3 DNA sequence: TGTGCCAGCGGCGAACGGCGGATCTACAATGAGCAGTTCTTC. Translated, it gives CASGERRIYNEQFF.

The chain combines TRBV5-6 with TRBJ1-4; perhaps TRBD1 as D (6 bases). Trimming removed 1 base from V and 4 bases from J, with 8 bases in between. CDR1 and CDR2 (germline): SGHDT, YYEEEE. The CDR3 spans 14 residues. DNA of the CDR3: TGTGCCAGCAGCTTGCGCAGGGGTAATGAAAAACTGTTTTTT. This translates into CASSLRRGNEKLFF. Together with reference TRBV5-6 and TRBJ1-4, the CDR3 gives the full variable domain: DAGVTQSPTHLIKTRGQQVTLRCSPKSGHDTVSWYQQALGQGPQFIFQYYEEEERQRGNFPDRFSGHQFPNYSSELNVNALLLGDSALYLCASSLRRGNEKLFFGSGTQLSVL.

The chain combines TRBV5-4 with TRBJ2-3; 14 bases fit TRBD2. Germline V lookup: CDR1 SGHNT, CDR2 YYREEE (reference sequence). The CDR3 length is 15 residues. V was clipped by 5 bases and J by 5 bases; unmatched bases: 4. In DNA form, the CDR3 reads TGTGCCAGCAGTTCGGGACTAGCGGGAGTAGATACGCAGTATTTT. Its translation is CASSSGLAGVDTQYF.

The chain is built from TRBV4-1 and TRBJ1-1; TRBD1 might be the D (5 bases). V was trimmed by 1 base and J by 5 bases, leaving 8 bases between them. CDR1 is MGHRA, CDR2 YSYEKL, per germline. This CDR3 contains 13 residues. The DNA of the CDR3 is TGCGCCAGCAGCCAAGTCGGGGGGACTGAAGCTTTCTTT. This sequence encodes CASSQVGGTEAFF.

V usage is TRBV2 and J usage is TRBJ2-3; tentatively, D is TRBD1 (6 bases). This CDR3 contains 14 residues. Trimming took off 3 bases at V and 3 bases at J, with 10 bases between the two ends. CDR1 SNHLY and CDR2 FYNNEI come from the germline V gene. The CDR3 bases are TGTGCCAGCAGTGACCCAGGGGTTACAGATACGCAGTATTTT. This translates into CASSDPGVTDTQYF.

The rearrangement joins TRBV30 to TRBJ2-4, with D possibly matching TRBD1 (6 bases). The V end lost 5 bases, the J end lost 0 bases, and 20 bases lay between the germline ends. The CDR3 has 17 amino acids. Per the germline V gene, CDR1 is GTSNPN and CDR2 is SVGIG (reference sequence). The CDR3 spells CAWGGRFQGIAKNIQYF. The CDR3 DNA sequence: TGTGCCTGGGGGGGCCGGTTTCAGGGGATAGCCAAAAACATTCAGTACTTC.

This chain connects TRBV28 to TRBJ1-1; 10 bases agree with TRBD1. Germline CDR1 and CDR2: MDHEN and SYDVKM. The CDR3 is 15 residues long. V dropped 0 bases and J dropped 4; count of bases not matched to a gene: 2. Written as DNA, the CDR3 is TGTGCCAGCAGTTTATGGAGGGACAGGGGCACTGAAGCTTTCTTT. Its translation: CASSLWRDRGTEAFF.

The V and J genes are TRBV5-1 and TRBJ2-5; D gene unclear. Germline loops: CDR1 SGHRS, CDR2 YFSETQ. V lost 1 base and J 2 bases, leaving 3 bases between the germline ends. The CDR3 length is 12 residues. CDR3 nucleotide sequence: TGCGCCAGCAGCTTGTCTCAAGAGACCCAGTACTTC. The encoded protein is CASSLSQETQYF.

The genes are TRBV5-1 and TRBJ1-3; tentatively, D is TRBD1 (6 bases). V was clipped by 1 base and J by 3 bases, with 11 bases between them. Germline V lookup: CDR1 SGHRS, CDR2 YFSETQ. The CDR3 runs to 15 residues. In DNA form, the CDR3 reads TGCGCCAGCAGCTTGACGGGCAGGGGTGGAAACACCATATATTTT. Translating it yields CASSLTGRGGNTIYF.

V and J are TRBV6-6 and TRBJ1-3, with D possibly matching TRBD1 (6 bases). Per germline, CDR1 MNHNY and CDR2 SVGAGI (reference sequence). V gave up 6 bases and J gave up 0 bases, with 12 bases separating them. The CDR3 sequence is 15 residues long. CDR3 nucleotides: TGTGCCAGCAGCCCTAGGGGGAGCTCTGGAAACACCATATATTTT. It is translated as CASSPRGSSGNTIYF.